This note documents a single TCR beta chain sequence. The source of the sample is a study of blood T cell repertoires in COVID-19. Study-wide background: PBMCs, B-cell-depleted T cells, or T cells provided the cDNA or gDNA that made up the material.

Original processing notes: Reference gene primer amplification gave estimated nucleated cell counts. Only in-frame clones appear in the TCRdb table, and some are missing; sequencing was by immunoSEQ multiplex PCR. V, J and clone size were drawn from that table, and D and trimming were deduced from the DNA. The profile shows fewer than 300,000 clones, 86% of them singletons. V lost 2 bases and J lost 16; bases outside the gene matches: 14. There are 14 residues in the CDR3. Per germline, CDR1 MDHEN and CDR2 SYDVKM. This TCR came from a middle-aged man who had recovered from COVID-19. This sequence joins TRBV28 and TRBJ2-1; TRBD2 matches 7 bases. The source material was peripheral blood. CDR3 loop: CASSLAGSGVRLFF. CDR3 nucleotides: TGTGCCAGCAGTTTAGCGGGGAGCGGGGTCCGCCTTTTCTTC.